These T cell receptor beta chains were read from a single sample in a study of T cells in Graves' hyperthyroidism and ophthalmopathy. One entry per CDR3 protein results from TCRdb running MiXCR on the multiplex PCR reads. The data show 550,000 to 700,000 distinct CDR3 sequences, 14% to 15% seen once. Sequences were obtained from blood. The receptors originated from a woman aged 40 to 50 with Graves' ophthalmopathy. Each CDR3 is given with its conserved first and last residue. The D gene is left open where the match is weak. Expanded clones get a size class; other rows say once, few or many, or leave the size out.

TRBV11-2	NA	many	TRBJ2-7	CASSLDGMFYEQYF	TGTGCCAGCAGCTTAGATGGCATGTTCTACGAGCAGTACTTC
TRBV6-1	TRBD2	many	TRBJ2-6	CASRAGSSSGANVLTF	TGTGCCAGCAGAGCGGGATCCAGCTCTGGGGCCAACGTCCTGACTTTC
TRBV7-9	TRBD2	NA	TRBJ2-5	CASSIPLAGHETQYF	TGTGCCAGCAGCATACCACTAGCGGGACATGAGACCCAGTACTTC
TRBV12-3/TRBV12-4	NA	few	TRBJ2-6	CASGPGISGANVLTF	TGTGCCAGCGGACCAGGGATCTCTGGGGCCAACGTCCTGACTTTC
TRBV25-1	NA	NA	TRBJ2-5	CASSAPGVGETQYF	TGTGCCAGCAGTGCCCCAGGGGTTGGGGAGACCCAGTACTTC
TRBV20-1	TRBD2	NA	TRBJ2-7	CSARPARTTSGSPHEQYF	TGCAGTGCTAGACCCGCCCGGACGACTAGCGGGAGTCCCCACGAGCAGTACTTC
TRBV7-9	NA	many	TRBJ1-6	CASSLDVSPLHF	TGTGCCAGCAGCTTAGACGTCTCACCCCTCCACTTT
TRBV30	NA	many	TRBJ1-2	CAWSVLGPYGYTF	TGTGCCTGGAGTGTACTGGGGCCCTATGGCTACACCTTC
TRBV29-1	NA	many	TRBJ1-2	CSVDERNYGYTF	TGCAGCGTTGATGAGAGGAACTATGGCTACACCTTC
TRBV7-2	NA	few	TRBJ2-7	CASSLARGTYYEQYF	TGTGCCAGCAGCTTAGCGCGCGGGACATACTACGAGCAGTACTTC
TRBV6-5	NA	many	TRBJ1-2	CASRSNYGYTF	TGTGCCAGCAGATCGAACTATGGCTACACCTTC
TRBV12-3/TRBV12-4	NA	many	TRBJ2-7	CASSYRESDEQYF	TGTGCCAGCAGTTATCGGGAATCGGACGAGCAGTACTTC
TRBV7-2	NA	few	TRBJ2-7	CASSLILAREQYF	TGTGCCAGCAGCTTAATATTAGCGAGGGAGCAGTACTTC
TRBV30	NA	many	TRBJ2-5	CAWSVQGASTSYQETQYF	TGTGCCTGGAGTGTCCAGGGTGCTAGCACCTCGTACCAAGAGACCCAGTACTTC
TRBV29-1	TRBD1	few	TRBJ2-6	CSVGTGYSGANVLTF	TGCAGCGTGGGGACAGGGTACTCTGGGGCCAACGTCCTGACTTTC
TRBV7-3	TRBD2	many	TRBJ2-2	CASSPREAGELFF	TGTGCCAGCAGCCCTCGGGAGGCCGGGGAGCTGTTTTTT
TRBV3-1	TRBD1	few	TRBJ1-1	CASSQIPGQGDPNTEAFF	TGTGCCAGCAGCCAGATACCGGGACAGGGCGACCCGAACACTGAAGCTTTCTTT
TRBV7-2	NA	NA	TRBJ2-2	CASSRGEVLGGELFF	TGTGCCAGCAGTAGGGGGGAGGTTTTAGGCGGGGAGCTGTTTTTT
TRBV20-1	TRBD1	NA	TRBJ1-1	CSARDPGQVTEAFF	TGCAGTGCTAGAGATCCGGGACAGGTCACTGAAGCTTTCTTT
TRBV28	NA	NA	TRBJ2-6	CASNRPSGANVLTF	TGTGCCAGCAATAGACCGTCTGGGGCCAACGTCCTGACTTTC